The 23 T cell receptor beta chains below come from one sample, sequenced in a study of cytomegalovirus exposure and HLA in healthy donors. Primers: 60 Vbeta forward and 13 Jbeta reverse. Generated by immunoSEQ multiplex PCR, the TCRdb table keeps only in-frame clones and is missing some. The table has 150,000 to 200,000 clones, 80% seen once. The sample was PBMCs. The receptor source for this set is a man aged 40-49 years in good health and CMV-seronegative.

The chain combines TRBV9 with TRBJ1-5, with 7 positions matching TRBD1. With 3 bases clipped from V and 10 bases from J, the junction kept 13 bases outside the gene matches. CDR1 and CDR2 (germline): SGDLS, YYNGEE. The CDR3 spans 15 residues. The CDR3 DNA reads TGTGCCAGCAGCGCTCGGGACAGCCTGGGGGAACCCCAGCATTTT. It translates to CASSARDSLGEPQHF.

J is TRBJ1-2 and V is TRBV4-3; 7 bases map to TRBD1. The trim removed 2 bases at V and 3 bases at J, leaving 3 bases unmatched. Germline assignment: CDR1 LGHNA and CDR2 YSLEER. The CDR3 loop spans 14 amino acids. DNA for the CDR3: TGCGCCAGCAGCCAACAAACAGGGGACTATGGCTACACCTTC. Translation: CASSQQTGDYGYTF.

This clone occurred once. The CDR3 nucleotides are TGTGCCAGCAGCTTTGTAGGGGTTCAGCCCCAGCATTTT. Its protein is CASSFVGVQPQHF. This chain joins TRBV7-8 and TRBJ1-5, with D possibly matching TRBD1 (5 bases). The CDR3 length is 13 residues. From germline, CDR1 is SGHVS and CDR2 FQNEAQ. Trimming took 3 bases from V and 6 from J, leaving 9 bases between them.

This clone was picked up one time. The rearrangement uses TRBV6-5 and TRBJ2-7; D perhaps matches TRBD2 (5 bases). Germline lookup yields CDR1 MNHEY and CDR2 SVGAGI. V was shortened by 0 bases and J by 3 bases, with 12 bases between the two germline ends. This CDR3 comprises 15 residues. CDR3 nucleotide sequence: TGTGCCAGCAGTTACTCGAACCGGGGAGTCTACGAGCAGTACTTC. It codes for CASSYSNRGVYEQYF.

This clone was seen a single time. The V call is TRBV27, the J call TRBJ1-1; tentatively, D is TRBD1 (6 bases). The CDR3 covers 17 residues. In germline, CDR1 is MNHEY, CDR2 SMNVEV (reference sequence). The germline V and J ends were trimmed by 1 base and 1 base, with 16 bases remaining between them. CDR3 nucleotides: TGTGCCAGCAGTTTATGGGGGCGGACAAGGAGGAACACTGAAGCTTTCTTT. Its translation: CASSLWGRTRRNTEAFF.

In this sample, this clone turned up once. The CDR3 region is CASSYIGTGLTEAFF. CDR3 coding DNA: TGTGCCAGCAGCTATATTGGGACAGGGCTCACTGAAGCTTTCTTT. The chain has TRBV5-4 and TRBJ1-1; 9 nucleotides agree with TRBD1. Germline values: CDR1 SGHNT, CDR2 YYREEE (reference sequence). The V and J ends lost 3 bases and 4 bases, in that order; junction bases with no gene match: 7. The CDR3 contains 15 residues.

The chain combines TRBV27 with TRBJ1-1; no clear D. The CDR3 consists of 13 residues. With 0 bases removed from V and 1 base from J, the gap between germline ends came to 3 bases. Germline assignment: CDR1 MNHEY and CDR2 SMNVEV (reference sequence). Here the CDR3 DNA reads TGTGCCAGCAGTTTATCAGCGAACACTGAAGCTTTCTTT. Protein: CASSLSANTEAFF.

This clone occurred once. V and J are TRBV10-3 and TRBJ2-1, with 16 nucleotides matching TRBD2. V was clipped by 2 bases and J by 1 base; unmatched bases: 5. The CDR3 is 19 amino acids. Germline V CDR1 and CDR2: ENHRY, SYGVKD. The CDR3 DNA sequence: TGTGCCATCAGTGAGACGGGACTAGCGGGAGGGTCGTCCTACAATGAGCAGTTCTTC. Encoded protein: CAISETGLAGGSSYNEQFF.

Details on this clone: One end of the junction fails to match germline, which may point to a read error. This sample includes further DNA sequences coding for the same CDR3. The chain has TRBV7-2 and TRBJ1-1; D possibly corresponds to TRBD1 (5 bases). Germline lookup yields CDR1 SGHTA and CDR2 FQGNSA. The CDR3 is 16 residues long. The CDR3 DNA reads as TGTGCCAGCAGCTGGGTCGTGGGCAGACAGAACACCGAAGCTTTCTTT. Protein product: CASSWVVGRQNTEAFF.

The CDR3 reads CASSYSGTGTGTEAFF. The CDR3 nucleotides are TGTGCCAGCAGTTACTCCGGGACAGGGACGGGCACTGAAGCTTTCTTT. The rearrangement joins TRBV6-5 to TRBJ1-1, with 9 nucleotides matching TRBD1. The CDR3 has 16 amino acids. V gave up 0 bases and J gave up 4 bases; unmatched junction bases: 6. From germline, CDR1 is MNHEY and CDR2 SVGAGI.

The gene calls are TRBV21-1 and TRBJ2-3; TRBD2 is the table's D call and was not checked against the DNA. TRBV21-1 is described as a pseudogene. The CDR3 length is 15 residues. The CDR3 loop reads CASSKDGLPTDTQYF. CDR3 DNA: TGTGCCAGCAGCAAAGATGGACTCCCCACAGATACGCAGTATTTT.

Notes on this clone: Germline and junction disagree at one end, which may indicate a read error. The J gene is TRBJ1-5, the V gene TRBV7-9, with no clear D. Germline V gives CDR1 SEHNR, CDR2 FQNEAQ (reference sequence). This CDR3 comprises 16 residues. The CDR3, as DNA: TGTGCCAGCAGCCTAGCCCGGGAATATAGCAATCAGCCCCAGCATTTT. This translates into CASSLAREYSNQPQHF.

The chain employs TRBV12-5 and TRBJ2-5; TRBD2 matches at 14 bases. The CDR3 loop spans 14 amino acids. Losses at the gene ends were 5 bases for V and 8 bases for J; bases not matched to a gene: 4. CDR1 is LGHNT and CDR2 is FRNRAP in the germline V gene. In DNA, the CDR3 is TGTGCTAGTGGTACGGGGACTAGCGGGGGCACCCAGTACTTC. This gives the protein CASGTGTSGGTQYF.

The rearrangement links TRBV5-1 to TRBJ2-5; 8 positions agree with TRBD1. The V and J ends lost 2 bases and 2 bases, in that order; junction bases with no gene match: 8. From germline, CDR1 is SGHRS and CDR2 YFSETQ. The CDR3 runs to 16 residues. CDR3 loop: CASSFGDRGGQETQYF. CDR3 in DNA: TGCGCCAGCAGCTTTGGAGACAGGGGAGGTCAAGAGACCCAGTACTTC.

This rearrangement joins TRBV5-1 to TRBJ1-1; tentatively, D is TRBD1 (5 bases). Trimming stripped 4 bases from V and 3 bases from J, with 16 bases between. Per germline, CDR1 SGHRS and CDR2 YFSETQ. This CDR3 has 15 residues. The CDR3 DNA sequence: TGCGCCAGCAGCGCGTCCGGGGGGGAACACACTGAAGCTTTCTTT. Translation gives CASSASGGEHTEAFF.

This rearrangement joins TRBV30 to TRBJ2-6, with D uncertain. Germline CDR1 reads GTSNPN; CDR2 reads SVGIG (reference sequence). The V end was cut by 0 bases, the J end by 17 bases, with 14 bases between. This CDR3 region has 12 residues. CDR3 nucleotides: TGTGCCTGGAGTGTATCGGTTTCTCTCGTGACTTTC. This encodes CAWSVSVSLVTF.

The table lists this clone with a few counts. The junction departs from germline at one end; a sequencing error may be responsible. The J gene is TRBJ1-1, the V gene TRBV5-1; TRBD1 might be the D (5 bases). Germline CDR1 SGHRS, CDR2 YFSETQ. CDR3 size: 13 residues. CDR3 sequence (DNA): TGCGCCAGCTGCTTAGACAGAGTAGAAGACGCTTTCTTT. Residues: CASCLDRVEDAFF.

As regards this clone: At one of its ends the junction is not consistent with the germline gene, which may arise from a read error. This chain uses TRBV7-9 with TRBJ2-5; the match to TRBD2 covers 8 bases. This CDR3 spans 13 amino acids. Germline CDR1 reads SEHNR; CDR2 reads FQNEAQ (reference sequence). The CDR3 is CSSRGGIGETQYF. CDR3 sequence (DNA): TGTTCCAGCCGCGGGGGGATAGGGGAGACCCAGTACTTC.

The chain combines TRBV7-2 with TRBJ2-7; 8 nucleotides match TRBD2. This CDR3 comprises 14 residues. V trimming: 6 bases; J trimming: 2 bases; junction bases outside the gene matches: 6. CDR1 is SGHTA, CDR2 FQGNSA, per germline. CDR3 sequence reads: CASSLSGKAYEQYF. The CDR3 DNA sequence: TGTGCCAGCAGTCTTAGCGGGAAAGCCTACGAGCAGTACTTC.

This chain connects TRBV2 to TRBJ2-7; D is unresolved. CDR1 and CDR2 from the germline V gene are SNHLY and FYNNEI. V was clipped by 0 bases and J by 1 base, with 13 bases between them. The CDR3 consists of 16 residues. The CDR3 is CASSEAEHSTSYEQYF. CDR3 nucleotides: TGTGCCAGCAGTGAAGCGGAACACAGCACATCCTACGAGCAGTACTTC.

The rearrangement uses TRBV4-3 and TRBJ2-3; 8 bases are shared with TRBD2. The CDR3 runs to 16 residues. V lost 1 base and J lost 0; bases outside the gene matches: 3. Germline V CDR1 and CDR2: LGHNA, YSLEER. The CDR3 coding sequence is TGCGCCAGCAGCCAAGGGACTAGCCCTAGCACAGATACGCAGTATTTT. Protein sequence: CASSQGTSPSTDTQYF.

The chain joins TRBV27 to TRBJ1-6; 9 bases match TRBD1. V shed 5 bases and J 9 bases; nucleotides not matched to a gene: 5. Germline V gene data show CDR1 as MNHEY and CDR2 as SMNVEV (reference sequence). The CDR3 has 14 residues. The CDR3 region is CASSLGQGGSPLHF. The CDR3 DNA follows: TGTGCCAGCAGTCTGGGACAGGGTGGTTCACCCCTCCACTTT.

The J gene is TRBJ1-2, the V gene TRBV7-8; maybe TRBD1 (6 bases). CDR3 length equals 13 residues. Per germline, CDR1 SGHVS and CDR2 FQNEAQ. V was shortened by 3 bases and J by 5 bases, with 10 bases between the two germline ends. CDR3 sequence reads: CASSFDRNYGYTF. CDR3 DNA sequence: TGTGCCAGCAGCTTCGACAGGAATTATGGCTACACCTTC.